This T cell receptor (beta chain) was identified during a study of control samples from healthy donors and cancer patients. Libraries were prepared by immunoSEQ multiplex PCR; TCRdb keeps only in-frame clonotypes and omits some of them. The sample has about 57,000 clones, approximately 89% seen once; the top ten hold 0.8% to 1%. Input material: PBMCs. The TCR comes from a man aged 25 to 40 with colorectal cancer.

In DNA, the CDR3 is TGTGCCAGCAGCTTAGACACAGTCACAGATACGCAGTATTTT. This translates into CASSLDTVTDTQYF. The chain recombines TRBV7-7 with TRBJ2-3; D unclear. CDR3 length: 14 amino acids. Germline V gene data show CDR1 as SSHAT and CDR2 as FNYEAQ (reference sequence). The germline V and J ends were trimmed by 1 base and 2 bases, with 7 bases remaining between them.